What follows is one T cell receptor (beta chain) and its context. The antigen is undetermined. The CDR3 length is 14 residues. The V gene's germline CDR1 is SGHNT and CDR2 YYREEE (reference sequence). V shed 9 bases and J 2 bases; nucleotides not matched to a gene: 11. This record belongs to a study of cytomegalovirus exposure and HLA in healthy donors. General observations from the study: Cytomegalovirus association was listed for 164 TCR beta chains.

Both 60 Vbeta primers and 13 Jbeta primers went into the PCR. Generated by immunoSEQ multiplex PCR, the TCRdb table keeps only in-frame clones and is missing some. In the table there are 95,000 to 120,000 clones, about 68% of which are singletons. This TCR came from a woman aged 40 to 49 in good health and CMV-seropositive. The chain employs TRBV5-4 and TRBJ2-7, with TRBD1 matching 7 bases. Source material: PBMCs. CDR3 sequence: CATGGQENPYEQYF. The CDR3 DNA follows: TGTGCCACCGGAGGACAGGAGAATCCCTACGAGCAGTACTTC.